This record concerns one TCR beta chain sequence. CDR1 MGHRA and CDR2 YSYEKL come from the germline V gene. Unmatched junction bases numbered 8, after V lost 0 bases and J lost 5 bases. There are 16 residues in the CDR3. The data were obtained in a study of blood T cell repertoires in COVID-19. In the study overall: Sites in the United States, Italy and Spain provided acute and convalescent COVID-19 samples. Sample material is recorded as cDNA or gDNA derived from T cells, B-cell-depleted T cells, or PBMCs.

Per the study methods: Amplifying reference gene primers gave estimates of nucleated cell counts. Sequencing was performed with immunoSEQ multiplex PCR; in TCRdb, only in-frame clones are kept and a portion is missing. That table gives V, J and clone size, and the DNA gave D and trimming. The profile shows roughly 670,000 clones, 90% of them singletons. The sample consisted of peripheral blood. The rearrangement joins TRBV4-1 to TRBJ1-2, with 8 bases matching TRBD1. The source is a woman aged 18-35 years with acute or convalescent COVID-19. CDR3 loop: CASSQEPWDRSYGYTF. DNA for the CDR3: TGCGCCAGCAGCCAAGAGCCGTGGGACAGGAGTTATGGCTACACCTTC.